One sample yielded the 26 T cell receptor beta chains listed below, sequenced in a study of blood T cell repertoires in COVID-19. Here immunoSEQ multiplex PCR was the method, and the copy in TCRdb shows in-frame clones only, minus some. This table has about 330,000 clones, around 90% appearing once. What was sequenced was PBMCs or T cells enriched from blood (not recorded which). The receptors originated from a man aged 30 to 45 who had recovered from COVID-19.

CDR3 sequence reads: CASSLASGGYTDTQYF. The CDR3 bases are TGCGCCAGCAGCTTGGCTAGCGGGGGGTACACAGATACGCAGTATTTT. The chain uses TRBV5-1 and TRBJ2-3; TRBD2 matches 11 bases. CDR1 is SGHRS, CDR2 YFSETQ, per germline. This CDR3 comprises 16 residues. J was trimmed by 2 bases and V by 0 bases; bases with no gene match: 2.

The rearrangement links TRBV11-2 to TRBJ1-4; 10 bases line up with TRBD1. The CDR3 runs to 14 residues. Germline-derived CDR1 and CDR2 are SGHAT and FQNNGV. J was trimmed by 7 bases and V by 3 bases; bases with no gene match: 2. CDR3 coding DNA: TGTGCCAGCAGCTTCTGGGACAGGGGTGAAAAACTGTTTTTT. It yields the protein CASSFWDRGEKLFF.

The chain has TRBV5-1 and TRBJ2-3; the match to TRBD2 covers 11 bases. The junction had 2 bases not matched to a gene; V was cut back by 3 bases and J by 5 bases. In germline, CDR1 is SGHRS, CDR2 YFSETQ. CDR3 length: 14 residues. The chain's CDR3 is CASSSGTSGDTQYF. The CDR3 DNA sequence: TGCGCCAGCAGCTCGGGGACTAGCGGAGATACGCAGTATTTT.

V usage is TRBV13 and J usage is TRBJ2-7; D is possibly TRBD1 (5 bases). The CDR3 runs 13 residues. Germline values: CDR1 PRHDT, CDR2 FYEKMQ (reference sequence). V shed 5 bases and J shed 6 bases, with 14 bases lying between them. The CDR3 here is CASSTPGAIEQYF. CDR3 DNA sequence: TGTGCCAGCAGCACACCTGGGGCTATCGAGCAGTACTTC.

The V gene is TRBV6-2 or TRBV6-3, the J gene TRBJ2-5, with 7 bases matching TRBD2. The CDR3 spans 15 residues. Germline V gene sequence: CDR1 MNHEY, CDR2 SVGEGT. With 3 bases clipped from V and 4 bases from J, the junction kept 8 bases outside the gene matches. CDR3 sequence: CASSYPGRGGETQYF. DNA of the CDR3: TGTGCCAGCAGTTATCCAGGGAGGGGAGGAGAGACCCAGTACTTC.

The chain is built from TRBV5-1 and TRBJ2-5; TRBD2 aligns across 7 bases. Germline values: CDR1 SGHRS, CDR2 YFSETQ. This CDR3 contains 15 residues. The J segment lost 1 base and the V segment lost 4 bases, leaving 7 bases of the junction unmatched. Here the CDR3 DNA reads TGCGCCAGCAGCGCCTCCGGGACTACCCAAGAGACCCAGTACTTC. Translated, it gives CASSASGTTQETQYF. The variable domain in full, completed from reference TRBV5-1 and TRBJ2-5, reads KAGVTQTPRYLIKTRGQQVTLSCSPISGHRSVSWYQQTPGQGLQFLFEYFSETQRNKGNFPGRFSGRQFSNSRSEMNVSTLELGDSALYLCASSASGTTQETQYFGPGTRLLVL.

The chain carries TRBV3-1 (or the pseudogene TRBV3-2) and TRBJ2-7; weak D call: TRBD1 (6 bases). V lost 3 bases and J 2 bases, leaving 11 bases between the germline ends. The CDR3 is 14 residues long. Germline CDR1 LGHDT, CDR2 YNNKEL (reference sequence). CDR3 sequence reads: CASSQDSLTYEQYF. The CDR3 DNA sequence: TGTGCCAGCAGCCAGGACAGCCTGACCTACGAGCAGTACTTC.

This sequence joins TRBV7-9 and TRBJ2-5; 14 positions match TRBD2. V dropped 5 bases and J dropped 2; count of bases not matched to a gene: 7. Per the germline V gene, CDR1 is SEHNR and CDR2 is FQNEAQ (reference sequence). The CDR3 contains 17 residues. The CDR3 spells CASSRLAGGLVQETQYF. CDR3 coding DNA: TGTGCCAGCAGCCGACTAGCGGGGGGGCTCGTTCAAGAGACCCAGTACTTC. The whole variable domain, filled in from reference TRBV7-9 and TRBJ2-5, reads DTGVSQNPRHKITKRGQNVTFRCDPISEHNRLYWYRQTLGQGPEFLTYFQNEAQLEKSRLLSDRFSAERPKGSFSTLEIQRTEQGDSAMYLCASSRLAGGLVQETQYFGPGTRLLVL.

The chain uses TRBV7-9 and TRBJ2-1, with D possibly TRBD1 on 6 matching bases. Germline V gene sequence: CDR1 SEHNR, CDR2 FQNEAQ (reference sequence). This CDR3 is built from 14 residues. V gave up 1 base and J gave up 7 bases, with 11 bases separating them. CDR3 protein: CASSLGQVWNEQFF. In DNA form, the CDR3 reads TGTGCCAGCAGCTTAGGACAGGTATGGAATGAGCAGTTCTTC.

The CDR3 bases are TGCAGCGTTGCCCGGAGTACCGGGGAGCTGTTTTTT. Its protein product is CSVARSTGELFF. The chain links TRBV29-1 to TRBJ2-2; D is uncertain. Germline CDR1 is SQVTM and CDR2 is ANQGSEA. The CDR3 runs to 12 residues. Trimming shortened V by 4 bases and J by 5 bases, and 8 bases separated the two germline ends.

This chain uses TRBV27 with TRBJ2-1; 7 bases fit TRBD2. CDR1 is MNHEY, CDR2 SMNVEV, per germline (reference sequence). V gave up 3 bases and J gave up 9 bases; unmatched junction bases: 5. The CDR3 runs 13 residues. The CDR3, as DNA: TGTGCCAGCAGTTTGGGGGGGAGGGGTGAGCAGTTCTTC. Translating it yields CASSLGGRGEQFF.

V is TRBV5-1 and J is TRBJ2-1, with 12 nucleotides matching TRBD2. The CDR3 sequence is 14 residues long. Per germline, CDR1 SGHRS and CDR2 YFSETQ. Trimming cost V 1 base and J 8 bases; bases outside gene matches: 1. Here the CDR3 reads CASSLRLAGDEQFF. CDR3 nucleotide sequence: TGCGCCAGCAGCTTGAGACTAGCGGGGGATGAGCAGTTCTTC.

The chain employs TRBV4-1 and TRBJ2-3; 8 nucleotides line up with TRBD2. The CDR3 runs to 15 residues. Per germline, CDR1 MGHRA and CDR2 YSYEKL. Losses at the gene ends were 3 bases for V and 5 bases for J; bases not matched to a gene: 7. The CDR3 nucleotides are TGCGCCAGCAGCCACCCGGGGGGGCCGGGAGATACGCAGTATTTT. It yields the protein CASSHPGGPGDTQYF.

V is TRBV30 and J is TRBJ1-5; a possible D gene is TRBD1 (5 bases). The CDR3 has 14 amino acids. With 0 bases removed from V and 4 bases from J, the gap between germline ends came to 10 bases. Germline V CDR1 and CDR2: GTSNPN, SVGIG (reference sequence). The CDR3 spells CAWSVVAGNQPQHF. The DNA of the CDR3 is TGTGCCTGGAGTGTAGTGGCAGGGAATCAGCCCCAGCATTTT.

V and J are TRBV30 and TRBJ1-5; 7 positions match TRBD1. CDR3 length: 16 residues. Trimming cost V 3 bases and J 0 bases; bases outside gene matches: 8. Germline loops: CDR1 GTSNPN, CDR2 SVGIG (reference sequence). CDR3 nucleotide sequence: TGTGCCTGGAGAGCCGCAGGGGGAGGTAGCAATCAGCCCCAGCATTTT. It yields the protein CAWRAAGGGSNQPQHF. Combining the CDR3 with reference TRBV30 and TRBJ1-5 gives the whole variable domain SQTIHQWPATLVQPVGSPLSLECTVEGTSNPNLYWYRQAAGRGLQLLFYSVGIGQISSEVPQNLSASRPQDRQFILSSKKLLLSDSGFYLCAWRAAGGGSNQPQHFGDGTRLSIL.

About this clone: The sample holds other DNA sequences that translate to the same CDR3. The CDR3 sequence: CASSPGGTDTQYF. In DNA, the CDR3 is TGTGCCAGTAGCCCCGGGGGCACAGATACGCAGTATTTT. The genes are TRBV19 and TRBJ2-3, with D perhaps TRBD2 (5 bases). This CDR3 region has 13 residues. Per germline, CDR1 LNHDA and CDR2 SQIVND (reference sequence). The V gene lost 6 bases and the J gene lost 1 base, with 8 bases spanning the gap.

V is TRBV5-1 and J is TRBJ1-4, with no clear D. V lost 4 bases, J lost 3 bases, and 16 bases lay in between. This CDR3 comprises 16 residues. Germline V gene data show CDR1 as SGHRS and CDR2 as YFSETQ. CDR3 bases: TGCGCCAGCAGCCGGAGGAGTACAGACCCTAATGAAAAACTGTTTTTT. Protein: CASSRRSTDPNEKLFF. The variable domain in full, with the rest retrieved from reference TRBV5-1 and TRBJ1-4, is KAGVTQTPRYLIKTRGQQVTLSCSPISGHRSVSWYQQTPGQGLQFLFEYFSETQRNKGNFPGRFSGRQFSNSRSEMNVSTLELGDSALYLCASSRRSTDPNEKLFFGSGTQLSVL.

The V gene is TRBV2, the J gene TRBJ1-2; 11 bases align to TRBD1. Germline lookup yields CDR1 SNHLY and CDR2 FYNNEI. Trimming removed 10 bases from V and 5 bases from J; junction bases left unmatched: 9. This CDR3 spans 14 amino acids. CDR3 sequence: CATRPGQGVYGYTF. Here the CDR3 DNA reads TGTGCCACCAGACCGGGACAGGGGGTATATGGCTACACCTTC.

V usage is TRBV28 and J usage is TRBJ2-7; weak D call: TRBD2 (6 bases). V was cut by 2 bases and J by 1 base, with 15 bases left in between. Germline loops: CDR1 MDHEN, CDR2 SYDVKM. The CDR3 is 16 amino acids. CDR3 sequence (DNA): TGTGCCAGCAGTTTAGAAGTATGGGGGGATTCCTACGAGCAGTACTTC. Its translation: CASSLEVWGDSYEQYF.

This rearrangement joins TRBV25-1 to TRBJ2-7, with D perhaps TRBD1 (6 bases). The CDR3 spans 13 residues. Deletions cut 3 bases from V and 6 bases from J, with 12 bases between. Germline CDR1 is MGHDK and CDR2 is SYGVNS. Here the CDR3 DNA reads TGTGCCAGCAGTGAGCAAACAGGGTTCGAGCAGTACTTC. Its protein is CASSEQTGFEQYF.

The chain carries TRBV6-4 and TRBJ2-1; 8 nucleotides match TRBD2. V was pared by 9 bases and J by 4 bases, with 14 bases of the junction left unmatched. Germline assignment: CDR1 MRHNA and CDR2 SNTAGT. The CDR3 consists of 16 residues. The CDR3 bases are TGTGCCAGACGCTCAGGTTCGGGGGGGCGTTACAATGAGCAGTTCTTC. Its protein is CARRSGSGGRYNEQFF.

This chain uses TRBV11-2 with TRBJ1-2; 7 nucleotides align to TRBD1. Germline CDR1 SGHAT, CDR2 FQNNGV. V dropped 3 bases and J dropped 7; count of bases not matched to a gene: 8. This CDR3 contains 14 residues. CDR3 sequence reads: CASSFSQGNGGYTF. In DNA form, the CDR3 reads TGTGCCAGCAGCTTTTCACAGGGGAACGGTGGCTACACCTTC.

CDR3 sequence (DNA): TGTGCCAGCAGACCCCTCTTTGTACAGGGCCCTAATGAAAAACTGTTTTTT. It codes for CASRPLFVQGPNEKLFF. The chain is built from TRBV28 and TRBJ1-4, with TRBD1 as a possible D gene (6 bases). Trimming removed 6 bases from V and 3 bases from J, with 20 bases in between. CDR1 is MDHEN and CDR2 is SYDVKM in the germline V gene. This CDR3 comprises 17 residues.

CDR3 loop: CASSPVRGGNEQYF. The CDR3 nucleotides read TGTGCCAGCAGTCCCGTTCGCGGGGGTAACGAGCAGTACTTC. The chain couples TRBV6-5 to TRBJ2-7, with TRBD2 matching 7 bases. Germline trimming cut 5 bases from V and 5 bases from J; bases unmatched to any gene: 9. Germline assignment: CDR1 MNHEY and CDR2 SVGAGI. CDR3 size: 14 residues.

This chain uses TRBV4-1 with TRBJ1-3; the match to TRBD1 covers 8 bases. The J segment lost 3 bases and the V segment lost 0 bases, leaving 4 bases of the junction unmatched. The CDR3 consists of 16 residues. Germline lookup yields CDR1 MGHRA and CDR2 YSYEKL. The chain's CDR3 is CASSQEYRGFGNTIYF. Here the CDR3 DNA reads TGCGCCAGCAGCCAAGAGTACAGGGGGTTTGGAAACACCATATATTTT.

This rearrangement joins TRBV19 to TRBJ2-1; no firm D call. This CDR3 comprises 12 residues. Trimming removed 2 bases at V and 8 bases at J, with 7 bases between. Germline-derived CDR1 and CDR2 are LNHDA and SQIVND (reference sequence). The CDR3 nucleotides read TGTGCCAGTAGTATAAGGCAGGATGAGCAGTTCTTC. Translated: CASSIRQDEQFF.